What follows is one TCR beta chain and its context. The sample belongs to a study of blood T cell repertoires in COVID-19. The overall study: From T cells, B-cell-depleted T cells, or PBMCs came the material, which was cDNA or gDNA.

The CDR3 consists of 13 residues. Germline V lookup: CDR1 LNHNV, CDR2 YYDKDF (reference sequence). V lost 0 bases to trimming and J lost 4 bases, with 6 bases between them. In terms of age and location, participants ranged from roughly 18 to 95 years and lived in about 25 US areas. Donors in Cohort 3 counted as recovered after two negative PCRs, clearance, or symptom resolution. Original processing notes: Researchers report that nucleated cell counts were estimated from reference gene primer amplification. TCRdb's copy holds only in-frame clones and misses some; the assay was immunoSEQ multiplex PCR. Clone size and the V and J calls come from that table; the DNA yielded D and trimming. The sample contains about 210,000 clones, over 80% of which appear only once.

This sequence originates from a man aged 25 to 40 who had recovered from COVID-19. Input material: PBMCs or T cells enriched from blood (not recorded which). The chain employs TRBV15 and TRBJ1-1; D gene uncertain. CDR3 loop: CATSRDTSTEAFF. The CDR3 DNA reads TGTGCCACCAGCAGAGATACCAGCACTGAAGCTTTCTTT.